Following are 25 T cell receptor beta chains from one sample sequenced in a study of T-cell reconstitution after alpha-beta-depleted transplantation in children. Unique molecular identifiers featured in how the TCRbeta library was prepared. TCRdb called the PCR reads again in MiXCR, with one record for every CDR3 protein. The table lists about 640,000 distinct CDR3 sequences, about an eighth of them singletons, with over 2% in the top ten. Sequences were derived from PBMCs, mostly from graft donor cells, sampled 360 days after TCRalphabeta/CD19-depleted stem cell transplant. All receptors come from a male patient aged 10-17 years who had a stem cell transplant for acute myeloid leukemia, so the T cells may come from the graft donor.

This chain joins TRBV20-1 and TRBJ2-5; a possible D gene is TRBD1 (5 bases). Germline loops: CDR1 DFQATT, CDR2 SNEGSKA (reference sequence). This CDR3 is built from 11 residues. The CDR3 sequence: CVMSRVETQYF. The DNA for the CDR3 is TGCGTCATGTCCAGGGTGGAGACCCAGTACTTC.

The chain uses TRBV29-1 and TRBJ2-7; the D is unclear. This CDR3 comprises 11 residues. CDR1 and CDR2 from the germline V gene are SQVTM and ANQGSEA. V lost 5 bases to trimming and J lost 3 bases, with 8 bases between them. The DNA of the CDR3 is TGCAGCGTTCGAAATCGCTACGAGCAGTACTTC. Translation: CSVRNRYEQYF.

In its sample, this clonotype was seen a few times. V and J are TRBV7-9 and TRBJ1-2; 8 nucleotides match TRBD1. The germline V gene has CDR1 SEHNR and CDR2 FQNEAQ (reference sequence). This CDR3 contains 16 residues. The J segment lost 5 bases and the V segment lost 2 bases, leaving 10 bases of the junction unmatched. The CDR3 DNA sequence: TGTGCCAGCAGCTTAAGGATCGACAGGGGAAGGTATGGCTACACCTTC. It specifies CASSLRIDRGRYGYTF.

This clonotype occurred many times. The chain recombines TRBV15 with TRBJ2-3; D is undetermined. Trimming pared 3 bases from V and 6 bases from J, leaving 10 bases between. The germline V gene has CDR1 LNHNV and CDR2 YYDKDF (reference sequence). This CDR3 has 13 residues. The CDR3 reads CATSSTYGDTQYF. The DNA for the CDR3 is TGTGCCACCAGCAGTACCTACGGCGATACGCAGTATTTT.

This clonotype was counted between two and nine times. V is TRBV5-6 and J is TRBJ2-7, with TRBD1 matching over 10 bases. Germline V lookup: CDR1 SGHDT, CDR2 YYEEEE. This CDR3 region has 15 residues. V gave up 4 bases and J gave up 1 base; unmatched junction bases: 5. The CDR3 spells CASSLRGQGSYEQYF. The DNA of the CDR3 is TGTGCCAGCAGCCTGAGGGGACAGGGGTCCTACGAGCAGTACTTC.

This clonotype was observed a handful of times. This chain links TRBV20-1 with TRBJ2-7; D gene ambiguous. Per the germline V gene, CDR1 is DFQATT and CDR2 is SNEGSKA (reference sequence). The CDR3 runs to 15 residues. Deletions cut 0 bases from V and 2 bases from J, with 14 bases between. The chain's CDR3 is CSARDGATPTYEQYF. CDR3 bases: TGCAGTGCTAGAGATGGTGCCACCCCCACCTACGAGCAGTACTTC.

This clonotype was seen a few times. The rearrangement links TRBV29-1 to TRBJ2-5, with a tentative D call TRBD2 (6 bases). The CDR3 sequence is 14 residues long. The V and J ends lost 3 bases and 4 bases respectively, with 15 bases between them. CDR1 is SQVTM, CDR2 ANQGSEA, per germline. The CDR3 sequence: CSVDKGGVGETQYF. CDR3 DNA sequence: TGCAGCGTTGATAAGGGCGGGGTGGGAGAGACCCAGTACTTC. Full variable domain (rest looked up from reference TRBV29-1 and TRBJ2-5): SAVISQKPSRDICQRGTSLTIQCQVDSQVTMMFWYRQQPGQSLTLIATANQGSEATYESGFVIDKFPISRPNLTFSTLTVSNMSPEDSSIYLCSVDKGGVGETQYFGPGTRLLVL.

V gene TRBV5-1 combines with J gene TRBJ1-1; perhaps TRBD1 as D (5 bases). Germline V gene sequence: CDR1 SGHRS, CDR2 YFSETQ. This CDR3 comprises 14 residues. The V end was cut by 2 bases, the J end by 6 bases, with 14 bases between. The chain's CDR3 is CASSFPGGGAEAFF. DNA of the CDR3: TGCGCCAGCAGCTTCCCGGGAGGAGGGGCTGAAGCTTTCTTT.

V and J are TRBV24-1 and TRBJ2-5, with D tentatively TRBD2 (5 bases). There are 15 residues in the CDR3. V shed 3 bases and J shed 0 bases, with 10 bases lying between them. Germline V gives CDR1 KGHDR, CDR2 SFDVKD. The CDR3 DNA reads as TGTGCCACCAGTGATCCGACGGGGTACCAAGAGACCCAGTACTTC. As protein: CATSDPTGYQETQYF.

This clonotype was recorded a few times. This sequence joins TRBV28 and TRBJ2-2; 12 positions agree with TRBD2. J was trimmed by 4 bases and V by 5 bases; bases with no gene match: 11. Germline V gives CDR1 MDHEN, CDR2 SYDVKM. This CDR3 is 18 amino acids long. The CDR3 loop reads CASSPSTSGRDATGELFF. CDR3 bases: TGTGCCAGCAGTCCCTCGACTAGCGGGAGAGATGCCACCGGGGAGCTGTTTTTT.

The chain recombines TRBV7-2 with TRBJ2-3; tentative D call: TRBD2 (6 bases). V was clipped by 4 bases and J by 5 bases, with 16 bases between them. This CDR3 has 15 amino acids. The germline V gene has CDR1 SGHTA and CDR2 FQGNSA. The CDR3 loop reads CASSSRELRGDTQYF. The CDR3 DNA reads TGTGCCAGCAGCTCTCGGGAGTTGCGTGGAGATACGCAGTATTTT.

This clonotype appeared a few times. The chain carries TRBV28 and TRBJ2-1, with D perhaps TRBD1 or TRBD2 (5 bases each). The germline CDR1 and CDR2 sequences are MDHEN and SYDVKM. V was trimmed by 4 bases and J by 4 bases, leaving 14 bases between them. The CDR3 length is 15 residues. The DNA of the CDR3 is TGTGCCAGCAGTTACCGGGACGCAAAATACAATGAGCAGTTCTTC. Translation: CASSYRDAKYNEQFF.

This clonotype was counted a few times. The V gene is TRBV27, the J gene TRBJ2-7; 12 nucleotides align to TRBD2. The V and J ends lost 2 bases and 2 bases, in that order; junction bases with no gene match: 10. The CDR3 covers 18 residues. Germline CDR1 reads MNHEY; CDR2 reads SMNVEV (reference sequence). The CDR3 loop is CASSLRTSGILMTYEQYF. In DNA, the CDR3 is TGTGCCAGCAGTTTACGGACTAGCGGGATTCTTATGACCTACGAGCAGTACTTC.

The genes are TRBV3-1 and TRBJ2-7; TRBD2 agrees at 8 bases. This CDR3 is built from 17 residues. Germline assignment: CDR1 LGHDT and CDR2 YNNKEL (reference sequence). With 5 bases clipped from V and 2 bases from J, the junction kept 14 bases outside the gene matches. This CDR3 reads CASSSPPGSGRTYEQYF. DNA for the CDR3: TGTGCCAGCAGCTCCCCCCCGGGGAGCGGGAGAACCTACGAGCAGTACTTC.

CDR3 sequence: CASSRLGLAQGQFF. CDR3 coding DNA: TGCGCCAGCAGCCGCCTGGGACTAGCCCAGGGGCAGTTCTTC. The gene calls are TRBV4-1 and TRBJ2-1, with TRBD2 identical over 9 bases. The CDR3 is 14 residues long. Trimming cost V 4 bases and J 12 bases; bases outside gene matches: 10. CDR1 MGHRA and CDR2 YSYEKL come from the germline V gene.

The chain carries TRBV7-2 and TRBJ2-3; possibly TRBD2 for D (5 bases). V lost 4 bases and J lost 0, with 11 bases in between. The CDR3 runs 15 residues. Germline CDR1 and CDR2: SGHTA and FQGNSA. CDR3 nucleotide sequence: TGTGCCAGCAGCTCTAACGGGGAGAGCACAGATACGCAGTATTTT. Encoded protein: CASSSNGESTDTQYF.

V gene TRBV12-3 or TRBV12-4 combines with J gene TRBJ2-5; TRBD2 aligns across 9 bases. V gave up 0 bases and J gave up 5 bases; unmatched junction bases: 7. The CDR3 is 16 residues long. CDR3 loop: CASSLALAGTGETQYF. The CDR3 region has the DNA TGTGCCAGCAGTTTAGCGCTAGCGGGAACCGGGGAGACCCAGTACTTC.

The rearrangement joins TRBV7-3 to TRBJ2-2; D not certain. V lost 5 bases to trimming and J lost 6 bases, with 7 bases between them. The CDR3 runs 12 residues. Germline values: CDR1 SGHTA, CDR2 FQGTGA. For the CDR3, the DNA is TGTGCCAGCAGCACCAACTCCGGGGAGCTGTTTTTT. This translates into CASSTNSGELFF.

This chain links TRBV3-1 with TRBJ2-7; TRBD1 aligns across 8 bases. Germline lookup yields CDR1 LGHDT and CDR2 YNNKEL (reference sequence). V dropped 0 bases and J dropped 6; count of bases not matched to a gene: 10. The CDR3 totals 16 residues. Written as DNA, the CDR3 is TGTGCCAGCAGCCAAGAGACTAGACAGGGGTTTGGCGAGCAGTACTTC. Protein sequence: CASSQETRQGFGEQYF.

This clonotype was detected a few times. The J gene is TRBJ2-1, the V gene TRBV2; no reliable D call. The germline V and J ends were trimmed by 3 bases and 0 bases, with 12 bases remaining between them. The CDR3 covers 16 residues. CDR1 is SNHLY, CDR2 FYNNEI, per germline. The CDR3 is CASSDGWVDSYNEQFF. The CDR3 DNA is TGTGCCAGCAGTGATGGTTGGGTTGACTCCTACAATGAGCAGTTCTTC.

This clonotype appeared a few times. The V call is TRBV4-3, the J call TRBJ2-3; the match to TRBD2 covers 9 bases. V lost 0 bases and J lost 5; bases outside the gene matches: 15. Germline V gene lookup returns CDR1 LGHNA and CDR2 YSLEER. CDR3 size: 19 residues. This chain's CDR3 is CASSQDWYAGGAIRDTQYF. In DNA, the CDR3 is TGCGCCAGCAGCCAAGATTGGTATGCGGGGGGGGCAATACGAGATACGCAGTATTTT.

This clonotype showed up many times. The J gene is TRBJ2-5, the V gene TRBV28; 7 nucleotides agree with TRBD1. The germline V gene has CDR1 MDHEN and CDR2 SYDVKM. The CDR3 extends over 15 amino acids. V lost 6 bases to trimming and J lost 1 base; unmatched junction nucleotides: 8. Here the CDR3 reads CASRPRGSFQETQYF. The CDR3 DNA is TGTGCCAGCAGACCCAGGGGGAGTTTCCAAGAGACCCAGTACTTC.

The V call is TRBV7-9, the J call TRBJ2-7; TRBD1 aligns across 7 bases. The trim removed 2 bases at V and 2 bases at J, leaving 6 bases unmatched. The CDR3 totals 15 residues. CDR1 is SEHNR and CDR2 is FQNEAQ in the germline V gene (reference sequence). As DNA, the CDR3 is TGTGCCAGCAGCTTATTTAGGCAGGGGGCCTACGAGCAGTACTTC. Translating gives CASSLFRQGAYEQYF.

This clonotype was found many times. The chain joins TRBV12-3 or TRBV12-4 to TRBJ1-1, with TRBD1 identical over 7 bases. With 6 bases clipped from V and 0 bases from J, the junction kept 4 bases outside the gene matches. The CDR3 consists of 14 residues. The CDR3 spells CASRRQGMNTEAFF. CDR3 coding DNA: TGTGCCAGCAGGCGACAGGGAATGAACACTGAAGCTTTCTTT.

V is TRBV7-3 and J is TRBJ2-3; a weak D match, TRBD2 (5 bases). This CDR3 is 17 amino acids long. Trimming removed 5 bases from V and 2 bases from J, with 20 bases in between. Germline loops: CDR1 SGHTA, CDR2 FQGTGA. CDR3 sequence (DNA): TGTGCCAGCAGCCCCTCCGTGGCTAGCCTATCCACAGATACGCAGTATTTT. It translates to CASSPSVASLSTDTQYF.